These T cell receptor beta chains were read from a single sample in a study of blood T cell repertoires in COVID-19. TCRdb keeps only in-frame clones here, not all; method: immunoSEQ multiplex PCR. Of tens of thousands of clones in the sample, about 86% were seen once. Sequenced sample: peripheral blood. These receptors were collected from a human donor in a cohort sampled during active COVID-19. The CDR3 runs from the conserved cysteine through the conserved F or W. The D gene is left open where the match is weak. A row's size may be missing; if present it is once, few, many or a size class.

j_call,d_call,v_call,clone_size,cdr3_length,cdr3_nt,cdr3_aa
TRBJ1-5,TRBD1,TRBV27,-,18,TGTGCCAGCAGTTTCTCTATGGGGACAGGGGTGGGCAATCAGCCCCAGCATTTT,CASSFSMGTGVGNQPQHF
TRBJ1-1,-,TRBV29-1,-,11,TGCAGCGTTGTACAGGGCACTGAAGCTTTCTTT,CSVVQGTEAFF
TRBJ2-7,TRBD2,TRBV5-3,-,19,TGTGCCAGAAGCTCAACCGGGACTAGCGGGGGGCCCAGCTCCTACGAGCAGTACTTC,CARSSTGTSGGPSSYEQYF
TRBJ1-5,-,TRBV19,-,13,TGTGCCAGTAGTATGACGACAAATCAGCCCCAGCATTTT,CASSMTTNQPQHF
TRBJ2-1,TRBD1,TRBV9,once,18,TGTGCCAGCAGCGTAGCTACAGGGGAGTCGTGGGGATACAATGAGCAGTTCTTC,CASSVATGESWGYNEQFF
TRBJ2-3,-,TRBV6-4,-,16,TGTGCCAGCAGGGAGGTACTAGCATCCGGGACAGATACGCAGTATTTT,CASREVLASGTDTQYF
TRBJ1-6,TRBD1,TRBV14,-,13,TGTGCCAGCAGCCCTGAGGGGGCTTCACCCCTCCACTTT,CASSPEGASPLHF
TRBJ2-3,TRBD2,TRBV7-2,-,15,TGTGCCAGCAGCTTATGGGGGGGTGCCCCAGATACGCAGTATTTT,CASSLWGGAPDTQYF
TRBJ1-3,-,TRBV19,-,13,TGTGCCAGTAGTACCCCCGCTGGAAACACCATATATTTT,CASSTPAGNTIYF
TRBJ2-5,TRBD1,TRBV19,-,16,TGTGCCAGTAGTATTAAGGGGACAGGGGTGAGAGAGACCCAGTACTTC,CASSIKGTGVRETQYF
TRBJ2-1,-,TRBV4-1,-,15,TGCGCCAGCAGCCAAGAACAGGGTGTCGGCGATGAGCAGTTCTTC,CASSQEQGVGDEQFF
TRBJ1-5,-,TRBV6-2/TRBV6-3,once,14,TGTGCCAGCAGTTACATTACAGGGAAGCAGCCCCAGCATTTT,CASSYITGKQPQHF
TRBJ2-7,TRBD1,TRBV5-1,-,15,TGCGCCAGCAGCGCGGACAGGGTGGGATCCTACGAGCAGTACTTC,CASSADRVGSYEQYF
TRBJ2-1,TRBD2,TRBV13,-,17,TGTGCCAGCAGTTTTAGCACCGGGACTAGCGGATACAATGAGCAGTTCTTC,CASSFSTGTSGYNEQFF
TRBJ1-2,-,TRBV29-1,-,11,TGCAGCGTTGATGGAGGCAGTGGCTACACCTTC,CSVDGGSGYTF